Below, 4 T cell receptor beta chains from the same sample are listed, as sequenced in a study of T-cell reconstitution after alpha-beta-depleted transplantation in children. This sample's TCRbeta library carried unique molecular identifier barcodes. TCRdb redid the calling of the PCR reads with MiXCR, one entry per CDR3 protein. The sample contains about 980,000 distinct CDR3 sequences, 25% to 35% of which appear only once. Sequenced material: PBMCs, mostly from graft donor cells, taken 360 days after TCRalphabeta/CD19-depleted stem cell transplant. The source of these receptors is a boy under two years old who had a stem cell transplant for SCID, so the T cells may come from the graft donor.

This clonotype came up many times. The chain employs TRBV28 and TRBJ2-1; TRBD1 aligns across 8 bases. The germline gives CDR1 MDHEN, CDR2 SYDVKM. V lost 3 bases, J lost 2 bases, and 3 bases stayed unmatched. The CDR3 spans 15 residues. The CDR3 protein is CASSFGQGPYNEQFF. In DNA form, the CDR3 reads TGTGCCAGCAGTTTCGGACAGGGTCCCTACAATGAGCAGTTCTTC.

This sequence joins TRBV7-2 and TRBJ2-3, with D perhaps matching TRBD2 (7 bases). V was trimmed by 0 bases and J by 5 bases, leaving 18 bases between them. The CDR3 length is 17 residues. The germline V gene encodes CDR1 SGHTA and CDR2 FQGNSA. This chain's CDR3 is CASSLANVGGQGDTQYF. The CDR3 DNA reads TGTGCCAGCAGCTTAGCTAATGTGGGGGGGCAGGGAGATACGCAGTATTTT.

The chain couples TRBV3-1 to TRBJ1-1, with 7 positions matching TRBD1. This CDR3 has 14 amino acids. Germline lookup yields CDR1 LGHDT and CDR2 YNNKEL (reference sequence). Germline trimming cut 5 bases from V and 2 bases from J; bases unmatched to any gene: 5. The CDR3 DNA sequence: TGTGCCAGCAGCGCCGGGACAGATAACACTGAAGCTTTCTTT. This encodes CASSAGTDNTEAFF.

This clonotype has more than one count but fewer than ten. This sequence joins TRBV5-1 and TRBJ2-1; the match to TRBD2 covers 10 bases. Unmatched junction bases numbered 16, after V lost 4 bases and J lost 6 bases. Germline CDR1 SGHRS, CDR2 YFSETQ. The CDR3 totals 18 residues. The CDR3 region has the DNA TGCGCCAGCAGCCGCCCTAGCGGGGGCACCCAGTCCCTCAATGAGCAGTTCTTC. Protein product: CASSRPSGGTQSLNEQFF.